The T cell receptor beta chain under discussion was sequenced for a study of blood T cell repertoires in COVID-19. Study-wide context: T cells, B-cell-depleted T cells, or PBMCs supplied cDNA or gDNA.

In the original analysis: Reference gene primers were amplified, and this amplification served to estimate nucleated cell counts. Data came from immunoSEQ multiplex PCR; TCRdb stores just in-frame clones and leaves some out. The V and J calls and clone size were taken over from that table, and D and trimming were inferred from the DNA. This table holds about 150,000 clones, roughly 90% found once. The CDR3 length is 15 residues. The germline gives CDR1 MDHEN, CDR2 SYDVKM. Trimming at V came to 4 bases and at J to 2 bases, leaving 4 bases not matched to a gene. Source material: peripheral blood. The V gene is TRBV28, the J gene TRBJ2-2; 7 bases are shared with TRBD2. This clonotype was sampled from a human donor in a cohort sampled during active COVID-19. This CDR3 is CASSWDYLNTGELFF. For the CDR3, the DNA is TGTGCCAGCAGTTGGGACTACCTAAACACCGGGGAGCTGTTTTTT. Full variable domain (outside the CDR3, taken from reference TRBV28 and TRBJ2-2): DVKVTQSSRYLVKRTGEKVFLECVQDMDHENMFWYRQDPGLGLRLIYFSYDVKMKEKGDIPEGYSVSREKKERFSLILESASTNQTSMYLCASSWDYLNTGELFFGEGSRLTVL.